This passage covers 9 T cell receptor beta chains from one sample sequenced in a study of blood T cell repertoires in COVID-19. Using immunoSEQ multiplex PCR, the repertoire was profiled, and TCRdb retains in-frame clones only, with some absent. The sample has tens of thousands of clones; around four fifths are singletons. The sequencing sample was made of peripheral blood. The receptors derive from a man in his fifties or sixties with active COVID-19.

The chain carries TRBV10-3 and TRBJ1-1; D gene unclear. The CDR3 totals 14 residues. The V gene's germline CDR1 is ENHRY and CDR2 SYGVKD. Trimming shortened V by 0 bases and J by 2 bases, and 7 bases separated the two germline ends. The chain's CDR3 is CAISESEGNTEAFF. The CDR3 coding sequence is TGTGCCATCAGTGAGTCCGAGGGAAACACTGAAGCTTTCTTT.

The chain has TRBV5-1 and TRBJ1-2; no definite D call. V dropped 1 base and J dropped 2 bases, with 9 bases sitting between them. The CDR3 runs to 14 residues. Germline V gene sequence: CDR1 SGHRS, CDR2 YFSETQ. CDR3 DNA sequence: TGCGCCAGCAGCTTGAACCCAGGAAACTATGGCTACACCTTC. Protein product: CASSLNPGNYGYTF.

The chain combines TRBV7-6 with TRBJ2-2; TRBD1 agrees at 8 bases. The junction had 4 bases not matched to a gene; V was cut back by 2 bases and J by 2 bases. This CDR3 has 16 residues. Germline V gene data show CDR1 as SGHVS and CDR2 as FNYEAQ. CDR3 DNA sequence: TGTGCCAGCAGCTTAATGACAGGGGCAAACACCGGGGAGCTGTTTTTT. Protein: CASSLMTGANTGELFF.

The genes are TRBV13 and TRBJ2-4; D possibly corresponds to TRBD2 (6 bases). V was clipped by 2 bases and J by 2 bases, with 25 bases between them. Per the germline V gene, CDR1 is PRHDT and CDR2 is FYEKMQ (reference sequence). This CDR3 is built from 20 residues. As DNA, the CDR3 is TGTGCCAGCAGCTTAACTCACCGGGAGAGCCCACACAGGACCAAAAACATTCAGTACTTC. This gives the protein CASSLTHRESPHRTKNIQYF.

This chain links TRBV27 with TRBJ2-3, with D possibly TRBD2 on 6 matching bases. Trimming pared 5 bases from V and 5 bases from J, leaving 20 bases between. CDR3 length: 16 residues. Germline V lookup: CDR1 MNHEY, CDR2 SMNVEV (reference sequence). The CDR3 protein is CASSRRLVGPIDTQYF. In nucleotides, the CDR3 is TGTGCCAGCAGTCGGCGACTAGTTGGGCCTATAGATACGCAGTATTTT.

This clone was detected a few times. Here the CDR3 DNA reads TGTGCCAGCAGCCCGTTTGGCGGACTAGGGAATCAGCCCCAGCATTTT. It encodes CASSPFGGLGNQPQHF. The V call is TRBV27, the J call TRBJ1-5; D not certain. The V and J ends lost 6 bases and 4 bases respectively, with 19 bases between them. The germline V gene has CDR1 MNHEY and CDR2 SMNVEV (reference sequence). CDR3 size: 16 residues.

V is TRBV6-5 and J is TRBJ2-7; 11 bases agree with TRBD2. The CDR3 extends over 14 amino acids. The trim removed 6 bases at V and 3 bases at J, leaving 4 bases unmatched. Germline V gene lookup returns CDR1 MNHEY and CDR2 SVGAGI. The CDR3: CASRRTSGLYEQYF. DNA for the CDR3: TGTGCCAGCAGAAGGACTAGCGGGCTCTACGAGCAGTACTTC.

This chain connects TRBV19 to TRBJ1-4; D may be TRBD1 (6 bases). The CDR3 is 15 amino acids. Per the germline V gene, CDR1 is LNHDA and CDR2 is SQIVND (reference sequence). Trimming shortened V by 5 bases and J by 0 bases, and 10 bases separated the two germline ends. The CDR3 nucleotides are TGTGCCAGTAGTTCAACAGGGTCAACTAATGAAAAACTGTTTTTT. Translated, it gives CASSSTGSTNEKLFF.

The chain is built from TRBV10-3 and TRBJ2-1; 14 bases map to TRBD2. The V gene end was trimmed by 4 bases and the J gene end by 6 bases; junction bases not matched to a gene: 17. Germline loops: CDR1 ENHRY, CDR2 SYGVKD. The CDR3 is 20 residues long. The DNA of the CDR3 is TGTGCCATCAGTGTGTCACGGGGACTAGCGGGAGTGTCGTTTGGCAATGAGCAGTTCTTC. This codes for CAISVSRGLAGVSFGNEQFF.